These 15 T cell receptor beta chains were sequenced from one sample in a study of glioma-infiltrating T cells. Using RNA template, CDR3s of TCR alpha and beta were amplified with iRepertoire arm-PCR. TCRdb re-called the multiplex PCR reads through MiXCR, storing one row per CDR3 protein. The sample holds 150,000 to 200,000 distinct CDR3 sequences, roughly two fifths seen once. Sequenced: glioma tissue, nonneoplastic brain tissue, or PBMCs (not recorded which). The receptors come from a human donor with low-grade glioma or glioblastoma, undergoing nonglioma brain surgery, or in good health (not recorded which).

For this clonotype: Sequence at one end of the junction differs from germline and may be a read error. This chain connects TRBV6-2 or TRBV6-3 to TRBJ2-2; 15 bases agree with TRBD2. The CDR3 length is 16 residues. Germline V gene data show CDR1 as MNHEY and CDR2 as SVGEGT. This CDR3 reads CASSVRTSGRAGELFF. DNA of the CDR3: TGTGCCAGCAGTGTTAGGACTAGCGGGAGGGCCGGTGAGCTGTTTTTT.

Turning to this clonotype: A much larger clone lies one base from this, so it may be a read error. The chain links TRBV15 to TRBJ2-7; D unclear. The CDR3 has 16 residues. V shed 0 bases and J shed 2 bases, with 14 bases lying between them. Germline-derived CDR1 and CDR2 are LNHNV and YYDKDF (reference sequence). CDR3 DNA: TGTGCCACCAGCAGAGATATGGTCGGGCTAACCTACGAGCAGTACTTC. Its protein is CATSRDMVGLTYEQYF.

This clonotype has a handful of counts. A much larger clone sits a single nucleotide away, making a read error possible. The chain joins TRBV27 to TRBJ2-2; D is undetermined. The CDR3 is made up of 16 amino acids. CDR1 is MNHEY and CDR2 is SMNVEV in the germline V gene (reference sequence). Trimming stripped 3 bases from V and 5 bases from J, with 16 bases between. The CDR3 nucleotides read TGTGCCAGCAGTTTGCTATCGCCGGGTAAGACCGGGGAGCTGTTTTTT. Residues: CASSLLSPGKTGELFF.

This clonotype has more than one count but fewer than ten. This rearrangement joins TRBV2 to TRBJ2-1; 13 bases line up with TRBD2. Germline V gene sequence: CDR1 SNHLY, CDR2 FYNNEI. This CDR3 has 15 amino acids. V lost 6 bases, J lost 3 bases, and 2 bases stayed unmatched. DNA for the CDR3: TGTGCCAGCAGCCGGACTAGCGGGGGCTACAATGAGCAGTTCTTC. It translates to CASSRTSGGYNEQFF.

A few counts support this clonotype. This rearrangement joins TRBV6-7 to TRBJ2-2; D is possibly TRBD1 or TRBD2 (5 bases each). TRBV6-7 is labeled an ORF, and its function is uncertain. Trimming shortened V by 1 base and J by 9 bases, and 24 bases separated the two germline ends. CDR3 length: 18 amino acids. In DNA, the CDR3 is TGTGCCAGCAGTTACTGTATTTTCGCCGGGACCGACGACCGGGAGCTGTTTTTT. Encoded protein: CASSYCIFAGTDDRELFF.

A word on this clonotype: A read error may explain this, as a much larger clone is one base away. CDR3 sequence reads: CASSGNRGEPQHF. CDR3 sequence (DNA): TGTGCCAGCAGCGGAAACAGGGGTGAGCCCCAGCATTTT. The V gene is TRBV7-9, the J gene TRBJ1-5; 7 nucleotides line up with TRBD1. Germline V lookup: CDR1 SEHNR, CDR2 FQNEAQ (reference sequence). The CDR3 covers 13 residues. V dropped 5 bases and J dropped 8; count of bases not matched to a gene: 6.

This clonotype was detected only a few times. The genes are TRBV7-6 and TRBJ2-1; TRBD2 matches 7 bases. Germline-derived CDR1 and CDR2 are SGHVS and FNYEAQ. V lost 5 bases to trimming and J lost 4 bases; unmatched junction nucleotides: 17. The CDR3 extends over 18 amino acids. CDR3: CASSPLAGGSGIYNEQFF. The CDR3 DNA is TGTGCCAGCAGCCCCCTTGCGGGCGGGAGCGGAATATACAATGAGCAGTTCTTC.

This clonotype has a count of ten or more. The chain links TRBV15 to TRBJ1-6; 7 bases match TRBD1. J gave up 6 bases and V 6 bases, and 5 bases lay outside the gene matches. Per germline, CDR1 LNHNV and CDR2 YYDKDF (reference sequence). This CDR3 contains 14 residues. The CDR3 DNA follows: TGTGCCACCAGTCCGGGACAGATTAATTCACCCCTCCACTTT. Its translation: CATSPGQINSPLHF.

This clonotype was recorded a few times. The J gene is TRBJ1-1, the V gene TRBV7-9; the match to TRBD1 covers 7 bases. The germline V gene encodes CDR1 SEHNR and CDR2 FQNEAQ (reference sequence). The CDR3 length is 14 residues. Trimming removed 2 bases from V and 5 bases from J; junction bases left unmatched: 5. CDR3 amino acids: CASSLNTGDTEAFF. The CDR3 region has the DNA TGTGCCAGCAGCTTAAATACAGGGGATACTGAAGCTTTCTTT.

The V and J genes are TRBV4-2 and TRBJ1-3; D unresolved. Germline V gene data show CDR1 as LGHNA and CDR2 as YNFKEQ. V lost 4 bases to trimming and J lost 0 bases, with 10 bases between them. There are 15 residues in the CDR3. The CDR3 DNA reads as TGTGCCAGCAGCCCAAGTGCGGGCTCTGGAAACACCATATATTTT. Amino acids: CASSPSAGSGNTIYF.

The V call is TRBV19, the J call TRBJ2-3, with 8 bases matching TRBD2. From germline, CDR1 is LNHDA and CDR2 SQIVND (reference sequence). This CDR3 spans 15 amino acids. The ends lost 9 bases at V and 5 bases at J; junction bases unmatched: 13. CDR3 nucleotide sequence: TGTGCCAGCACCAGTAGCGGGGATGGCGTAGATACGCAGTATTTT. The encoded protein is CASTSSGDGVDTQYF.

This clonotype has a count of ten or more. The chain combines TRBV7-9 with TRBJ2-5; no firm D call. The germline V and J ends were trimmed by 5 bases and 1 base, with 11 bases remaining between them. Germline V CDR1 and CDR2: SEHNR, FQNEAQ (reference sequence). This CDR3 is built from 14 residues. CDR3 in DNA: TGTGCCAGCAGCCCAAGACTCGCCCAAGAGACCCAGTACTTC. It is translated as CASSPRLAQETQYF.

Remarks on this clonotype: A much bigger clone sits one base away, suggesting this may be a read error. The chain is built from TRBV20-1 and TRBJ2-5, with 8 bases lining up with TRBD1. The V gene's germline CDR1 is DFQATT and CDR2 SNEGSKA (reference sequence). CDR3 length: 14 amino acids. In DNA form, the CDR3 reads TGCAGTGCTACCCGGTGGGACAGGCCCGAGAGCCAGTACTTC. This codes for CSATRWDRPESQYF.

This clonotype was detected many times. V usage is TRBV28 and J usage is TRBJ2-7; D not resolved. CDR1 and CDR2 (germline): MDHEN, SYDVKM. V lost 1 base and J lost 6, with 7 bases in between. The CDR3 consists of 12 residues. CDR3 residues: CASSLYSGEQYF. The CDR3, as DNA: TGTGCCAGCAGTTTATATTCGGGCGAGCAGTACTTC.

Many counts were recorded for this clonotype. V is TRBV28 and J is TRBJ1-2, with TRBD1 matching 9 bases. J gave up 9 bases and V 3 bases, and 14 bases lay outside the gene matches. Germline values: CDR1 MDHEN, CDR2 SYDVKM. CDR3 size: 16 residues. CDR3 sequence (DNA): TGTGCCAGCAGTTTCGCCGGGACAGGGAGAGTGGAGAGCTACACCTTC. Residues: CASSFAGTGRVESYTF.